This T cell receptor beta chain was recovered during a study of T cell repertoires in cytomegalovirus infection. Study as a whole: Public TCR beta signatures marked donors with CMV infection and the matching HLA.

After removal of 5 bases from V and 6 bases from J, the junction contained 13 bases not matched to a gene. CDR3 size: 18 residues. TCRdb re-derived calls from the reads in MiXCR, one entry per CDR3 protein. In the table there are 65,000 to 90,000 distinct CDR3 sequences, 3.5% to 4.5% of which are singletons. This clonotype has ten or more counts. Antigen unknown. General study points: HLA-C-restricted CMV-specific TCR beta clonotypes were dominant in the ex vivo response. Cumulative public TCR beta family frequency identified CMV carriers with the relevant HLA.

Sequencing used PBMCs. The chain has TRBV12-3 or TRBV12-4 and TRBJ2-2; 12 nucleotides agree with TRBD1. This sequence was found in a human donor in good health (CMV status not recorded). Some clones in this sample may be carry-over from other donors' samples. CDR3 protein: CASSLGTGGAVGAGELFF. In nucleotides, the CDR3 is TGTGCCAGCAGTCTCGGGACAGGGGGCGCGGTTGGTGCCGGGGAGCTGTTTTTT.